These 31 T cell receptor beta chains were all obtained from the same sample, sequenced in a study of blood T cell repertoires in COVID-19. Using immunoSEQ multiplex PCR, the repertoire was profiled, and TCRdb retains in-frame clones only, with some absent. Of roughly 250,000 clones listed, approximately 84% are singletons. The sequencing input was peripheral blood. Source of these receptors: a man aged 40-50 years with acute or convalescent COVID-19.

The chain has TRBV9 and TRBJ1-2; perhaps TRBD1 as D (6 bases). V was trimmed by 4 bases and J by 2 bases, leaving 15 bases between them. The CDR3 totals 15 residues. From germline, CDR1 is SGDLS and CDR2 YYNGEE. The CDR3 region is CASSPTTGTNYGYTF. The CDR3 DNA reads as TGTGCCAGCAGCCCGACCACAGGGACGAACTATGGCTACACCTTC.

The rearrangement joins TRBV4-2 to TRBJ2-1; D is ambiguous. This CDR3 is built from 13 residues. CDR1 is LGHNA, CDR2 YNFKEQ, per germline. Trimming left V 0 bases short and J 4 bases short, with 4 bases between. In DNA, the CDR3 is TGTGCCAGCAGCCAAGACAGTTACAATGAGCAGTTCTTC. Protein: CASSQDSYNEQFF.

CDR3 sequence reads: CASSWTGGEEPQHF. The CDR3, as DNA: TGCGCCAGCAGCTGGACAGGGGGTGAGGAGCCCCAGCATTTT. V usage is TRBV5-1 and J usage is TRBJ1-5, with TRBD1 matching over 10 bases. CDR3 size: 14 residues. CDR1 is SGHRS and CDR2 is YFSETQ in the germline V gene. The V gene end was trimmed by 3 bases and the J gene end by 8 bases; junction bases not matched to a gene: 5.

The rearrangement uses TRBV20-1 and TRBJ1-1; D gene uncertain. This CDR3 comprises 12 residues. The germline gives CDR1 DFQATT, CDR2 SNEGSKA (reference sequence). Between the trimmed V and J ends, which lost 3 bases and 5 bases, there was a span of 10 bases. CDR3 in amino acids: CSASSGRTEAFF. The CDR3 region has the DNA TGCAGTGCTAGTTCGGGGAGAACTGAAGCTTTCTTT.

The chain couples TRBV6-5 to TRBJ2-3, with D maybe TRBD1 (7 bases). From germline, CDR1 is MNHEY and CDR2 SVGAGI. CDR3 length: 15 residues. Trimming stripped 5 bases from V and 0 bases from J, with 12 bases between. Here the CDR3 DNA reads TGTGCCAGCAGTAAGGCGGGACAGAGCACAGATACGCAGTATTTT. Its protein product is CASSKAGQSTDTQYF.

The table lists this clone with a few counts. The CDR3 DNA reads TGCGCCAGCAGTCAAAATCCGGGACAGAACACCGGGGAGCTGTTTTTT. Translating it yields CASSQNPGQNTGELFF. The chain carries TRBV5-1 and TRBJ2-2; TRBD1 might be the D (6 bases). The ends were cut back, 5 bases at V and 1 base at J, with 15 bases in the middle. Germline V gene sequence: CDR1 SGHRS, CDR2 YFSETQ. CDR3 length: 16 amino acids.

CDR3 nucleotides: TGTGCCGGGGGTAAGGGAGGGGGTTTCTCCGGCTACACCTTC. Translation: CAGGKGGGFSGYTF. The chain joins TRBV30 to TRBJ1-2; D possibly corresponds to TRBD1 (6 bases). CDR1 and CDR2 from the germline V gene are GTSNPN and SVGIG (reference sequence). The CDR3 has 14 amino acids. Between the trimmed V and J ends, which lost 8 bases and 8 bases, there was a span of 24 bases.

The genes are TRBV6-6 and TRBJ2-7, with TRBD2 matching over 14 bases. Unmatched junction bases numbered 5, after V lost 6 bases and J lost 7 bases. There are 14 residues in the CDR3. The V gene's germline CDR1 is MNHNY and CDR2 SVGAGI (reference sequence). The CDR3 bases are TGTGCCAGCAGGCGTGGACTAGCGGGGGGTGAGCAGTACTTC. This encodes CASRRGLAGGEQYF.

J is TRBJ1-5 and V is TRBV6-1; D might be TRBD1 (5 bases). The CDR3 runs to 17 residues. CDR1 is MNHNS, CDR2 SASEGT, per germline. Trimming stripped 3 bases from V and 0 bases from J, with 15 bases between. CDR3 DNA sequence: TGTGCCAGCAGTGATCCCGATGACAGACATAGCAATCAGCCCCAGCATTTT. Protein: CASSDPDDRHSNQPQHF.

In its sample, this clone was seen once. The V call is TRBV6-4, the J call TRBJ2-3, with a possible D match to TRBD1 (6 bases). V was cut by 0 bases and J by 4 bases, with 11 bases left in between. CDR3 size: 15 residues. The germline gives CDR1 MRHNA, CDR2 SNTAGT. CDR3 region: CASSDSSGTPDTQYF. Here the CDR3 DNA reads TGTGCCAGCAGTGACTCATCCGGGACACCAGATACGCAGTATTTT.

This rearrangement joins TRBV6-1 to TRBJ1-2, with a weak D call TRBD1 (5 bases). This CDR3 region has 15 residues. Trimming stripped 2 bases from V and 4 bases from J, with 14 bases between. Germline V gives CDR1 MNHNS, CDR2 SASEGT. CDR3 bases: TGTGCCAGCAGTGAAAAGGCAGGGCAACGCTATGGCTACACCTTC. As protein: CASSEKAGQRYGYTF.

This clone was seen more than once but under ten times. CDR3 bases: TGTGCCAGTACCTATAGGGGGAATCAGCCCCAGCATTTT. Translating gives CASTYRGNQPQHF. The chain couples TRBV19 to TRBJ1-5; possible D gene TRBD1, 6 bases. There are 13 residues in the CDR3. The germline V and J ends were trimmed by 7 bases and 4 bases, with 11 bases remaining between them. Germline values: CDR1 LNHDA, CDR2 SQIVND (reference sequence).

This rearrangement joins TRBV11-3 to TRBJ1-1; D unclear. There are 11 residues in the CDR3. Germline V gene data show CDR1 as SGHNT and CDR2 as YENEEA. V lost 9 bases, J lost 5 bases, and 10 bases lay in between. In DNA form, the CDR3 reads TGTGCCAGACAAGGCGGAACTGAAGCTTTCTTT. Encoded protein: CARQGGTEAFF. Based on the CDR3 plus reference TRBV11-3 and TRBJ1-1, the full variable domain is EAGVVQSPRYKIIEKKQPVAFWCNPISGHNTLYWYLQNLGQGPELLIRYENEEAVDDSQLPKDRFSAERLKGVDSTLKIQPAELGDSAVYLCARQGGTEAFFGQGTRLTVV.

The chain recombines TRBV3-1 (or the pseudogene TRBV3-2) with TRBJ2-1, with TRBD2 identical over 12 bases. Germline V lookup: CDR1 LGHDT, CDR2 YNNKEL (reference sequence). CDR3 length: 15 amino acids. Trimming removed 6 bases from V and 7 bases from J; junction bases left unmatched: 7. The CDR3, as DNA: TGTGCCAGCAGTCCGCCCGGGACTAGCGGGAATGAGCAGTTCTTC. Translated: CASSPPGTSGNEQFF.

The CDR3 sequence: CASSRTGRDTEAYGYTF. The CDR3 nucleotides read TGTGCCAGCAGCCGAACCGGCCGGGACACGGAAGCCTATGGCTACACCTTC. The rearrangement links TRBV7-9 to TRBJ1-2; weak D call: TRBD1 (6 bases). Germline V lookup: CDR1 SEHNR, CDR2 FQNEAQ (reference sequence). Trimming removed 5 bases at V and 4 bases at J, with 23 bases between. This CDR3 contains 17 residues.

The J gene is TRBJ2-7, the V gene TRBV19; D unresolved. Germline V gene lookup returns CDR1 LNHDA and CDR2 SQIVND (reference sequence). There are 14 residues in the CDR3. The V gene lost 6 bases and the J gene lost 2 bases, with 14 bases spanning the gap. Here the CDR3 reads CASSPQSLTYEQYF. CDR3 bases: TGTGCCAGTAGCCCGCAGTCCCTTACCTACGAGCAGTACTTC.

This chain connects TRBV2 to TRBJ1-1; D may be TRBD1 (6 bases). Trimming cost V 2 bases and J 6 bases, with 19 bases left between them. The CDR3 runs 16 residues. Germline V gene data show CDR1 as SNHLY and CDR2 as FYNNEI. CDR3 in amino acids: CASSERGGDNPPEAFF. DNA for the CDR3: TGTGCCAGCAGTGAAAGGGGGGGGGACAATCCCCCTGAAGCTTTCTTT.

The chain carries TRBV6-5 and TRBJ1-1, with D maybe TRBD1 (5 bases). The ends were cut back, 7 bases at V and 2 bases at J, with 8 bases in the middle. The germline V gene encodes CDR1 MNHEY and CDR2 SVGAGI. The CDR3 has 12 amino acids. The CDR3 region is CASKGRNTEAFF. CDR3 nucleotide sequence: TGTGCCAGCAAGGGGCGAAACACTGAAGCTTTCTTT.

This rearrangement joins TRBV3-1 (or the pseudogene TRBV3-2) to TRBJ2-7; 9 bases fit TRBD1. V was clipped by 1 base and J by 3 bases; unmatched bases: 1. The germline gives CDR1 LGHDT, CDR2 YNNKEL (reference sequence). The CDR3 is 14 amino acids. CDR3 loop: CASSQGQGGYEQYF. The CDR3 DNA is TGTGCCAGCAGCCAAGGACAGGGGGGCTACGAGCAGTACTTC.

V usage is TRBV29-1 and J usage is TRBJ1-4; unclear D gene. The V and J ends lost 7 bases and 6 bases respectively, with 9 bases between them. CDR1 and CDR2 (germline): SQVTM, ANQGSEA. The CDR3 extends over 11 amino acids. This CDR3 is CSAYGYEKLFF. The CDR3 bases are TGCAGCGCCTACGGTTATGAAAAACTGTTTTTT.

This chain links TRBV9 with TRBJ2-2; 7 positions agree with TRBD1. V trimming: 1 base; J trimming: 4 bases; junction bases outside the gene matches: 7. CDR1 and CDR2 from the germline V gene are SGDLS and YYNGEE. This CDR3 region has 16 residues. The CDR3 spells CASSVRWTGGTGELFF. CDR3 bases: TGTGCCAGCAGCGTAAGGTGGACAGGAGGCACCGGGGAGCTGTTTTTT.

The chain has TRBV2 and TRBJ2-7, with D perhaps matching TRBD1 (5 bases). Between the trimmed V and J ends, which lost 0 bases and 7 bases, there was a span of 13 bases. The CDR3 totals 14 residues. From germline, CDR1 is SNHLY and CDR2 FYNNEI. The CDR3 nucleotides read TGTGCCAGCAGTGAAGCGCTTCTCGGACAAGAGCAGTACTTC. It specifies CASSEALLGQEQYF. Complete variable domain (other parts from reference TRBV2 and TRBJ2-7): EPEVTQTPSHQVTQMGQEVILRCVPISNHLYFYWYRQILGQKVEFLVSFYNNEISEKSEIFDDQFSVERPDGSNFTLKIRSTKLEDSAMYFCASSEALLGQEQYFGPGTRLTVT.

This sequence joins TRBV4-2 and TRBJ2-3, with 9 positions matching TRBD2. The CDR3 spans 16 residues. The germline V gene encodes CDR1 LGHNA and CDR2 YNFKEQ. The J segment lost 0 bases and the V segment lost 2 bases, leaving 3 bases of the junction unmatched. In DNA, the CDR3 is TGTGCCAGCAGCCAACTAGCGGGGCCAAGCACAGATACGCAGTATTTT. Its protein product is CASSQLAGPSTDTQYF.

The chain couples TRBV6-5 to TRBJ1-1; TRBD1 matches at 9 bases. This CDR3 region has 13 residues. J lost 6 bases, V lost 6 bases, and 5 bases had no gene match. Germline V gives CDR1 MNHEY, CDR2 SVGAGI. CDR3 DNA: TGTGCCAGCAGAGGACAGGGGAAGCCTGAAGCTTTCTTT. The encoded protein is CASRGQGKPEAFF.

CDR3 nucleotides: TGTGCCAGCAAGCCGGGACAGGCGAACACTGAAGCTTTCTTT. It translates to CASKPGQANTEAFF. This sequence joins TRBV9 and TRBJ1-1, with 8 bases identical to TRBD1. V lost 6 bases and J lost 1; bases outside the gene matches: 5. The germline gives CDR1 SGDLS, CDR2 YYNGEE. The CDR3 has 14 amino acids.

This clone has just a few counts. The chain has TRBV9 and TRBJ1-5; D might be TRBD1 (5 bases). V shed 3 bases and J shed 0 bases, with 10 bases lying between them. The CDR3 contains 15 residues. Germline-derived CDR1 and CDR2 are SGDLS and YYNGEE. CDR3 coding DNA: TGTGCCAGCAGCGAGCAGGGTCTTAGCAATCAGCCCCAGCATTTT. This translates into CASSEQGLSNQPQHF.

This chain uses TRBV5-1 with TRBJ1-4; D perhaps matches TRBD1 (6 bases). The CDR3 is 15 residues long. Trimming removed 0 bases at V and 8 bases at J, with 14 bases between. CDR1 SGHRS and CDR2 YFSETQ come from the germline V gene. The CDR3 sequence is CASSLDGGGREKLFF. In DNA form, the CDR3 reads TGCGCCAGCAGCTTGGATGGGGGCGGGAGGGAAAAACTGTTTTTT.

The V gene is TRBV18, the J gene TRBJ1-3, with D maybe TRBD1 (5 bases). The CDR3 loop spans 17 amino acids. The germline gives CDR1 KGHSH, CDR2 LQKENI. With 3 bases removed from V and 0 bases from J, the gap between germline ends came to 15 bases. The CDR3, as DNA: TGTGCCAGCTCACCCACCCTTGACAGCTACTCTGGAAACACCATATATTTT. It encodes CASSPTLDSYSGNTIYF.

This chain links TRBV6-1 with TRBJ1-1; 8 bases agree with TRBD1. The CDR3 has 16 amino acids. Germline V gene lookup returns CDR1 MNHNS and CDR2 SASEGT. V trimming: 1 base; J trimming: 4 bases; junction bases outside the gene matches: 8. Here the CDR3 DNA reads TGTGCCAGCAGTGAAGGCGGACAGGGCCGCGTCACTGAAGCTTTCTTT. This encodes CASSEGGQGRVTEAFF.

This rearrangement joins TRBV10-2 to TRBJ2-3; the match to TRBD1 covers 7 bases. V gave up 8 bases and J gave up 2 bases; unmatched junction bases: 13. From germline, CDR1 is WSHSY and CDR2 SAAADI. This CDR3 is 16 amino acids long. The CDR3 spells CASSILDRHYTDTQYF. CDR3 DNA sequence: TGCGCCAGCTCCATCCTGGACAGGCATTACACAGATACGCAGTATTTT.

This clone was picked up one time. The chain is built from TRBV12-3 or TRBV12-4 and TRBJ1-2; a possible D gene is TRBD1 (5 bases). Trimming took off 5 bases at V and 4 bases at J, with 11 bases between the two ends. CDR3 size: 13 residues. The DNA of the CDR3 is TGTGCCAGCAGTCTCGACAGAGTCTATGGCTACACCTTC. It yields the protein CASSLDRVYGYTF.